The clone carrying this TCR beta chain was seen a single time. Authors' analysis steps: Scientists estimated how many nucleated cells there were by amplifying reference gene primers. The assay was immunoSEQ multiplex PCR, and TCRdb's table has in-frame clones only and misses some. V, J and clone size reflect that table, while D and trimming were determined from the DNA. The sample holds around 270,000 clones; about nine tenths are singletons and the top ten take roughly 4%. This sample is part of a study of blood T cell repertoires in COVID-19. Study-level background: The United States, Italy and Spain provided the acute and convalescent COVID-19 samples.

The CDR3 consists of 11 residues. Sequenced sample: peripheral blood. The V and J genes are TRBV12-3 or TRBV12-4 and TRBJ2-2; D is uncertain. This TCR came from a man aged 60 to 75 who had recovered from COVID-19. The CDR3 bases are TGTGCGGCGCGGTCCACCGGGGAGCTGTTTTTT. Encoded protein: CAARSTGELFF.